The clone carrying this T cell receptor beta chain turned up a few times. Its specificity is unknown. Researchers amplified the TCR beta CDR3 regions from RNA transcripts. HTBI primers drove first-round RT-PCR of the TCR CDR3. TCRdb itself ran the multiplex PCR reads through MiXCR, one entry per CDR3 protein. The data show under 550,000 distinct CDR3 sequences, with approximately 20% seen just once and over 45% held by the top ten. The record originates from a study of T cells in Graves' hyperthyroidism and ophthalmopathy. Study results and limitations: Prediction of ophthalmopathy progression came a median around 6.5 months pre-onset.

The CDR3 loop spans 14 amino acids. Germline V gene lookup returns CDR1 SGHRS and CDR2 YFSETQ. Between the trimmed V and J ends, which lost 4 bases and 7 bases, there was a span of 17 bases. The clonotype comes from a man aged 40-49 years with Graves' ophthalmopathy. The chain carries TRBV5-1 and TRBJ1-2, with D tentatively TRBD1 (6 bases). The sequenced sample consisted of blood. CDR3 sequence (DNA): TGCGCCAGCAGCCCCCGGACAGACCTCTCTGGCTACACCTTC. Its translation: CASSPRTDLSGYTF.